This T cell receptor (beta chain) was identified during a study of T cells in Graves' hyperthyroidism and ophthalmopathy. Researchers took RNA transcripts and amplified the TCR beta CDR3 regions from them. HTBI primers were employed in a first-round RT-PCR of the TCR CDR3. MiXCR, run by TCRdb on the multiplex PCR reads, gives a single entry per CDR3 protein. Here the sample spans around 250,000 distinct CDR3 sequences, 16% being singletons. This clonotype was counted ten times or more. Its antigen is unknown. Ophthalmopathy patients showed a Clinical Activity Score of at least 3, NOSPECS grade of at least 4 and duration under 3 months. Uncontrolled infection, other autoimmune disease, pregnancy or lactation led to exclusion. Diagnosing involved the use of clinical symptoms, serum thyroxine and TRAb, thyroid ultrasound and orbital computed tomography. General study findings and limits: Blood shared most expanded thyroid clonotypes above 0.001.

The CDR3 is made up of 14 amino acids. V dropped 0 bases and J dropped 2 bases, with 8 bases sitting between them. Germline V CDR1 and CDR2: SGDLS, YYNGEE. The sequenced material came from blood. This TCR was sampled from a woman under 30 with Graves' ophthalmopathy. The V and J genes are TRBV9 and TRBJ2-5; tentative D call: TRBD1 (5 bases). The CDR3 DNA reads TGTGCCAGCAGCGTAGGGCAGGGACAAGAGACCCAGTACTTC. Translated: CASSVGQGQETQYF. Full variable domain (remainder filled in from reference TRBV9 and TRBJ2-5): DSGVTQTPKHLITATGQRVTLRCSPRSGDLSVYWYQQSLDQGLQFLIQYYNGEERAKGNILERFSAQQFPDLHSELNLSSLELGDSALYFCASSVGQGQETQYFGPGTRLLVL.